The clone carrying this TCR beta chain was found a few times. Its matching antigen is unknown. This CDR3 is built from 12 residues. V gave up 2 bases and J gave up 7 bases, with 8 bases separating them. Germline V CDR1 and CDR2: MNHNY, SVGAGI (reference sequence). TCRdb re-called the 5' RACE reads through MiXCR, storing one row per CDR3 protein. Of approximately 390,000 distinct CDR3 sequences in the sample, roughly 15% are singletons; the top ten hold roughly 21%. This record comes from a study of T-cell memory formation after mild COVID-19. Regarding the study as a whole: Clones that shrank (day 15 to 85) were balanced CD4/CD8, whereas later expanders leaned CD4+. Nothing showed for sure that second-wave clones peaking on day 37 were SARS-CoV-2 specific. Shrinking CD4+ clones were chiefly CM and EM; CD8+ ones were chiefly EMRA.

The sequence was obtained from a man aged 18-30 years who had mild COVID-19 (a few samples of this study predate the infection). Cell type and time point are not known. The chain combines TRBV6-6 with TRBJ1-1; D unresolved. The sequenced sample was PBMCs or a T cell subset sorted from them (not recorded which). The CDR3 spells CASSYRWGEAFF. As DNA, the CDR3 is TGTGCCAGCAGTTACCGGTGGGGTGAAGCTTTCTTT.